This T cell receptor (beta chain) was retrieved from a study of vaccination effects on CD4 cells after COVID-19. Looking at the study overall: Sample collection from a couple of convalescent patients occurred 16 days and one week before vaccination.

The CDR3 extends over 17 amino acids. The J segment lost 0 bases and the V segment lost 2 bases, leaving 5 bases of the junction unmatched. Germline V gene sequence: CDR1 SGDLS, CDR2 YYNGEE. Assay: immunoSEQ multiplex PCR; the TCRdb copy retains only in-frame clones and omits some. Of 40,000 to 50,000 clones in the sample, roughly four fifths were seen once. Comments on this clone: Its antigen is unidentified.

Before any sequencing was done, the ViraFEST assay used viral peptide pools to expand antigen-specific CD4+ T cells. Scientists isolated CD4+ T cells after an approximately 10-day culture period ended. It was between March and December 2020 that the person had a SARS-CoV-2 infection confirmed by PCR. Each well held two million PBMC cultured with around 9.2 ug/ml peptides and around 10 IU/ml IL-2. It was on days 3 and 7 that half the medium was replaced with IL-2 medium. Points from the study as a whole: New vaccine-induced clones made up most post-vaccine spike-reactive clones in convalescents.

V is TRBV9 and J is TRBJ2-2, with 9 nucleotides matching TRBD2. This sample comprised CD4+ T cells from PBMCs cultured with a peptide pool, obtained before COVID-19 vaccination. This clonotype was obtained from a human donor who had a prior SARS-CoV-2 infection. DNA for the CDR3: TGTGCCAGCAGCGTGCAGGGACTAGCTTCGAACACCGGGGAGCTGTTTTTT. Translation gives CASSVQGLASNTGELFF.